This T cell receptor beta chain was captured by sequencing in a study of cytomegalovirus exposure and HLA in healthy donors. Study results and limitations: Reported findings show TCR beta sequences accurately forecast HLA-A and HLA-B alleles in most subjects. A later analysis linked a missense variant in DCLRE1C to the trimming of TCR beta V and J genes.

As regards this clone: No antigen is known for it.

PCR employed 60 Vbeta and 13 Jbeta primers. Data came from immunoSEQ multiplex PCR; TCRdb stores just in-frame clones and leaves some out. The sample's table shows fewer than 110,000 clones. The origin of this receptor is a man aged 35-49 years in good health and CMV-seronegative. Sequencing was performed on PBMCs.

CDR3 sequence reads: CASRTSTGLRNQPQHF. CDR3 DNA sequence: TGTGCCAGCAGAACCTCGACAGGGTTGCGCAATCAGCCCCAGCATTTT. The V and J genes are TRBV28 and TRBJ1-5; 7 bases map to TRBD1. The CDR3 length is 16 residues. The germline gives CDR1 MDHEN, CDR2 SYDVKM. J gave up 2 bases and V 6 bases, and 10 bases lay outside the gene matches.